These 13 T cell receptor beta chains originate from one sample sequenced in a study of read filtering for tumor transcriptome and immune sequencing. From about 400 ng of RNA, a library with molecular barcoded alpha/delta and beta/gamma adaptors was made. TCRdb re-called the reads with MiXCR, one entry per CDR3 protein. Among some 46,000 distinct CDR3 sequences listed, 15% to 20% were seen once. Sequenced input: a population of CD138-negative cells sorted from bone marrow. The receptors originated from a donor over 35 with multiple myeloma.

As regards this clonotype: No conserved phenylalanine or tryptophan ends this CDR3, so it is likely a read error. The chain carries TRBV20-1 and TRBJ2-1, with 11 bases that match TRBD1. Germline V gives CDR1 DFQATT, CDR2 SNEGSKA (reference sequence). The CDR3 consists of 13 residues. CDR3 sequence (DNA): TGCAGTACTAGGGACAGGGGGGACAATGAGCAGTTCTGC. Translating gives CSTRDRGDNEQFC.

In this sample, this clonotype turned up many times. The rearrangement links TRBV6-1 to TRBJ1-2; D is uncertain. V dropped 3 bases and J dropped 0 bases, with 14 bases sitting between them. In germline, CDR1 is MNHNS, CDR2 SASEGT. CDR3 length: 16 amino acids. The CDR3 sequence: CASSETTFRSNYGYTF. Written as DNA, the CDR3 is TGTGCCAGCAGTGAGACGACCTTCCGGTCTAACTATGGCTACACCTTC.

This clonotype was seen many times. This chain connects TRBV5-4 to TRBJ2-2; tentative D call: TRBD1 (5 bases). Germline values: CDR1 SGHNT, CDR2 YYREEE (reference sequence). Trimming removed 4 bases from V and 3 bases from J, with 13 bases in between. This CDR3 comprises 15 residues. The CDR3 here is CASSGQDIYTGELFF. In nucleotides, the CDR3 is TGTGCCAGCAGCGGGCAGGACATTTACACCGGGGAGCTGTTTTTT.

This clonotype was picked up many times. V and J are TRBV9 and TRBJ2-5; D is unclear. V was pared by 0 bases and J by 5 bases, with 8 bases between. The CDR3 totals 13 residues. The germline CDR1 and CDR2 sequences are SGDLS and YYNGEE. CDR3 DNA: TGTGCCAGCAGCGTAGGGATGGAGGAGACCCAGTACTTC. It specifies CASSVGMEETQYF.

This clonotype has just a few counts. One base away lies a much larger clone, so this may be a sequencing read error. The J gene is TRBJ2-7, the V gene TRBV6-5, with D uncertain. Germline V gene data show CDR1 as MNHEY and CDR2 as SVGAGI. V dropped 6 bases and J dropped 2 bases, with 8 bases sitting between them. The CDR3 contains 12 residues. The DNA for the CDR3 is TGTGCCAGCAGCCCAGTGGCCTACGAGCAGTACTTC. Protein: CASSPVAYEQYF.

In this sample, this clonotype turned up many times. The V gene is TRBV4-1, the J gene TRBJ1-1, with D possibly being TRBD1 (5 bases). The CDR3 consists of 15 residues. V lost 4 bases to trimming and J lost 2 bases, with 14 bases between them. Per germline, CDR1 MGHRA and CDR2 YSYEKL. This CDR3 is CASSPTDMRNTEAFF. The CDR3 DNA reads as TGCGCCAGCAGCCCCACGGACATGAGAAACACTGAAGCTTTCTTT.

This clonotype came up many times. The chain is built from TRBV4-1 and TRBJ2-5; D remains ambiguous. V lost 0 bases and J lost 5, with 10 bases in between. The CDR3 is made up of 14 amino acids. Germline values: CDR1 MGHRA, CDR2 YSYEKL. The CDR3 protein is CASSQDLGWETQYF. The CDR3 coding sequence is TGCGCCAGCAGCCAAGATCTGGGATGGGAGACCCAGTACTTC.

This clonotype was picked up many times. The chain employs TRBV28 and TRBJ1-5; 7 bases map to TRBD1. This CDR3 region has 13 residues. The V gene end was trimmed by 6 bases and the J gene end by 5 bases; junction bases not matched to a gene: 4. Germline lookup yields CDR1 MDHEN and CDR2 SYDVKM. The CDR3 DNA reads as TGTGCCAGCAGCCCTACAGGGGATCAGCCCCAGCATTTT. Protein sequence: CASSPTGDQPQHF.

The sample holds a few counts of this clonotype. The rearrangement uses TRBV3-1 and TRBJ2-5, with D uncertain. The ends were cut back, 4 bases at V and 1 base at J, with 10 bases in the middle. CDR3 length equals 14 residues. Germline V gives CDR1 LGHDT, CDR2 YNNKEL (reference sequence). The CDR3: CASSPQRIQETQYF. The CDR3 DNA reads TGTGCCAGCAGCCCGCAACGTATCCAAGAGACCCAGTACTTC.

This rearrangement joins TRBV6-5 to TRBJ2-3; 7 bases match TRBD1. V trimming: 0 bases; J trimming: 6 bases; junction bases outside the gene matches: 9. The germline gives CDR1 MNHEY, CDR2 SVGAGI. This CDR3 contains 16 residues. CDR3 DNA sequence: TGTGCCAGCAGTTACTCGGACAGGAGCCAGGTGGATACGCAGTATTTT. It encodes CASSYSDRSQVDTQYF.

V gene TRBV10-3 combines with J gene TRBJ2-5; 7 bases map to TRBD1. Germline CDR1 ENHRY, CDR2 SYGVKD. This CDR3 is 14 amino acids long. The V gene end was trimmed by 4 bases and the J gene end by 1 base; junction bases not matched to a gene: 3. The CDR3 is CAISARDSQETQYF. DNA of the CDR3: TGTGCCATCAGTGCCCGGGACAGCCAAGAGACCCAGTACTTC.

In its sample, this clonotype was seen many times. The genes are TRBV28 and TRBJ1-1; D call uncertain. This CDR3 has 12 residues. CDR1 MDHEN and CDR2 SYDVKM come from the germline V gene. Trimming pared 1 base from V and 4 bases from J, leaving 4 bases between. CDR3 in amino acids: CASSLLGTEAFF. CDR3 bases: TGTGCCAGCAGTTTATTGGGCACTGAAGCTTTCTTT. The full variable domain, rest sourced from reference TRBV28 and TRBJ1-1, is DVKVTQSSRYLVKRTGEKVFLECVQDMDHENMFWYRQDPGLGLRLIYFSYDVKMKEKGDIPEGYSVSREKKERFSLILESASTNQTSMYLCASSLLGTEAFFGQGTRLTVV.

This clonotype has ten or more counts. The J gene is TRBJ1-5, the V gene TRBV6-1, with a weak D call TRBD1 (5 bases). Germline-derived CDR1 and CDR2 are MNHNS and SASEGT. Trimming left V 8 bases short and J 4 bases short, with 12 bases between. CDR3 length: 13 amino acids. As DNA, the CDR3 is TGTGCCAGCGGCCGGGACGGAAATCAGCCCCAGCATTTT. Protein sequence: CASGRDGNQPQHF.